This T cell receptor beta chain was retrieved from a study of response to subunit inactivated influenza vaccine. This clonotype was detected only a few times. TCRdb analysed the RT-PCR reads with MiXCR anew, one entry per CDR3 protein. The table lists about 520,000 distinct CDR3 sequences, roughly 9.7% of them singletons. The receptor was isolated from a man in his fifties who received an inactivated influenza vaccine. The material was PBMCs from blood, obtained 45 days after vaccination.

The CDR3 coding sequence is TGTGCCATCAGTGAGGGGAGGGCCAAAAACACCGGGGAGCTGTTTTTT. Translating it yields CAISEGRAKNTGELFF. The rearrangement uses TRBV10-3 and TRBJ2-2; 7 bases map to TRBD2. The CDR3 extends over 16 amino acids. CDR1 is ENHRY and CDR2 is SYGVKD in the germline V gene. The trim removed 2 bases at V and 2 bases at J, leaving 5 bases unmatched.